This T cell receptor (beta chain) was retrieved from a study of blood T cell repertoires in COVID-19. Here immunoSEQ multiplex PCR was the method, and the copy in TCRdb shows in-frame clones only, minus some. The data contain around 93,000 clones, 90% of them singletons. The V and J ends lost 5 bases and 4 bases, in that order; junction bases with no gene match: 7. This CDR3 has 16 residues. Germline V gene data show CDR1 as LNHDA and CDR2 as SQIVND (reference sequence). The receptor's source is a man in his late teens or twenties with COVID-19, enrolled during active disease. The chain uses TRBV19 and TRBJ2-5, with TRBD2 matching 13 bases. Source material: peripheral blood. CDR3 bases: TGTGCCAGTAGTTCCGGGACTAGCGGGGCGAGAGAGACCCAGTACTTC. Translation gives CASSSGTSGARETQYF.